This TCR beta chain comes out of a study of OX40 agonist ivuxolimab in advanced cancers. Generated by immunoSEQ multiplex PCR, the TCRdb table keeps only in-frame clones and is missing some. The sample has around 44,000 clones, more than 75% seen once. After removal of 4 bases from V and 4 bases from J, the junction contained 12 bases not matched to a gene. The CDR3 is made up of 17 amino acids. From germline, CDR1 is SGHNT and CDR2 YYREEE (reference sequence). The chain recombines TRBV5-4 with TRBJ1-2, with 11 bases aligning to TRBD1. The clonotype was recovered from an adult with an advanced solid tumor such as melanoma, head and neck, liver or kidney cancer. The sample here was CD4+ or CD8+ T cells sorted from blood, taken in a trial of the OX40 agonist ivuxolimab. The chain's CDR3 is CASSTLDRGPLSYGYTF. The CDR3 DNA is TGTGCCAGCAGCACTTTGGACAGGGGGCCCCTCTCCTATGGCTACACCTTC.